The 23 T cell receptor beta chains below were found in one sample sequenced in a study of T cells in women clearing cervical HPV infection. Clones were read by immunoSEQ multiplex PCR, and TCRdb kept only the in-frame ones, dropping some. This repertoire includes 35,000 to 45,000 clones. The sample was blood buffy coat. The origin of the receptors is a woman aged 18 to 69 with a cervical HPV16 infection that either progressed to CIN3+ or cleared (not recorded which).

To note about this clone: From the germline J gene comes the end of the CDR3, since the read stops 3 residues before it. The V gene is TRBV2, the J gene TRBJ2-3; D not certain. Trimming removed 7 bases from V and 6 bases from J, with 14 bases in between. The germline V gene has CDR1 SNHLY and CDR2 FYNNEI. The CDR3 is 13 amino acids. The sequenced CDR3 bases are TGTGCCAGCAATCAGAGAGATTACGATACG. It translates to CASNQRDYDT. The CDR3, in full, reads CASNQRDYDTQYF.

A word on this clone: With the read ending 3 residues before the CDR3 end, the germline J gene is used to fill in that end. V usage is TRBV7-3 and J usage is TRBJ2-2; no firm D call. From germline, CDR1 is SGHTA and CDR2 FQGTGA. Trimming pared 0 bases from V and 0 bases from J, leaving 14 bases between. The CDR3 sequence is 18 residues long. The part of the CDR3 DNA that was read is TGTGCCAGCAGCTTAACGGGCCCCGGAGCTGCGAACACCGGGGAG. It translates to CASSLTGPGAANTGE. In full, the CDR3 reads CASSLTGPGAANTGELFF.

The CDR3 is CATGTGGYGYTF. CDR3 DNA (partial): TGTGCCACGGGGACAGGGGGCTATGGC. The chain links TRBV28 to TRBJ1-2; TRBD1 matches 11 bases. The DNA ends 3 residues before the CDR3 does, and the rest of the CDR3 is filled in from the germline J gene. The V and J ends lost 10 bases and 4 bases, in that order; junction bases with no gene match: 2. Germline lookup yields CDR1 MDHEN and CDR2 SYDVKM. CDR3 length equals 12 residues.

To note about this clone: The read ends 3 residues shy of where the CDR3 ends; the end is completed using the germline J gene. This chain joins TRBV7-2 and TRBJ1-1, with D unclear. V dropped 11 bases and J dropped 1 base, with 17 bases sitting between them. The V gene's germline CDR1 is SGHTA and CDR2 FQGNSA. There are 14 residues in the CDR3. The CDR3 spells CAGQARAGNTEAFF. The DNA read from the CDR3 is TGTGCCGGCCAGGCGAGAGCGGGGAACACTGAA. The full variable domain, with the rest looked up from reference TRBV7-2 and TRBJ1-1, is GAGVSQSPSNKVTEKGKDVELRCDPISGHTALYWYRQSLGQGLEFLIYFQGNSAPDKSGLPSDRFSAERTGGSVSTLTIQRTQQEDSAVYLCAGQARAGNTEAFFGQGTRLTVV.

A remark on this clone: Read sequence stops 3 residues before the CDR3 end, and the germline J gene provides the missing end. The rearrangement joins TRBV23-1 to TRBJ2-7; possibly TRBD1 for D (6 bases). TRBV23-1 is filed as an ORF, its function uncertain. Trimming pared 1 base from V and 3 bases from J, leaving 16 bases between. The length of the CDR3 is 16 residues. Here the CDR3 reads CASSQFRQARDYEQYF. Partial CDR3 DNA: TGCGCCAGCAGTCAATTCAGACAGGCCAGAGACTACGAG.

Regarding this clone: The read comes to an end 3 residues before the CDR3 does, leaving the germline J gene to fill in the end. V and J are TRBV5-4 and TRBJ2-7; no clear D gene. CDR3 size: 13 residues. Germline V gives CDR1 SGHNT, CDR2 YYREEE (reference sequence). Deletions cut 0 bases from V and 2 bases from J, with 6 bases between. This CDR3 is CASSLVPTYEQYF. The CDR3 bases that were read are TGTGCCAGCAGCTTGGTTCCAACCTACGAG.

Regarding this clone: Coverage ceases 3 residues before the CDR3 finishes, and the germline J gene fills in the end. The chain is built from TRBV7-6 and TRBJ2-5; D is perhaps TRBD2 (7 bases). Germline CDR1 and CDR2: SGHVS and FNYEAQ. Trimming pared 5 bases from V and 5 bases from J, leaving 12 bases between. The CDR3 extends over 13 amino acids. CDR3 DNA (partial): TGTGCCAGCAGCAGGGGGGGCGGGGAGACC. Translating gives CASSRGGGET. The full CDR3 protein reads CASSRGGGETQYF.

About this clone: The read ends 3 residues early relative to the CDR3; the germline J gene fills the gap. The genes are TRBV20-1 and TRBJ2-3; 14 bases line up with TRBD2. The V and J ends lost 1 base and 5 bases, in that order; junction bases with no gene match: 5. The CDR3 sequence is 16 residues long. Per germline, CDR1 DFQATT and CDR2 SNEGSKA (reference sequence). The CDR3 DNA, read in part, is TGCAGTGCTAGAGCCAGACTAGCGGGGGGGAAAGATACG. Amino acid sequence: CSARARLAGGKDT. The full CDR3 reads CSARARLAGGKDTQYF.

Notes on this clone: The read stops 3 residues short of the end of the CDR3; the missing end is completed from the germline J gene. The chain has TRBV7-3 and TRBJ2-1, with D maybe TRBD2 (7 bases). Germline V gene sequence: CDR1 SGHTA, CDR2 FQGTGA. V was cut by 5 bases and J by 4 bases, with 15 bases left in between. The length of the CDR3 is 15 residues. The CDR3 loop reads CASSPQGGAYNEQFF. The CDR3 DNA, read in part, is TGTGCCAGCAGCCCCCAAGGGGGGGCTTACAATGAG.

On this clone: The CDR3 is cut off 3 residues early in the read; its end comes from the germline J gene. The gene calls are TRBV20-1 and TRBJ2-7, with D possibly being TRBD2 (7 bases). Germline V gene lookup returns CDR1 DFQATT and CDR2 SNEGSKA (reference sequence). V shed 6 bases and J shed 3 bases, with 15 bases lying between them. The CDR3 totals 13 residues. The part of the CDR3 DNA that was read is TGCAGTGCGGGAGGGGGACGGAACTACGAG. Translating gives CSAGGGRNYE. The entire CDR3 is CSAGGGRNYEQYF.

Comment on this clone: The sequenced fragment ends 3 residues before the CDR3 boundary, so the rest is inferred from the germline J gene. The chain is built from TRBV6-4 and TRBJ2-3; a possible D gene is TRBD2 (6 bases). The CDR3 contains 14 residues. CDR1 is MRHNA and CDR2 is SNTAGT in the germline V gene. V lost 4 bases and J lost 0, with 8 bases in between. CDR3 sequence: CASSGSGSTDTQYF. The CDR3 bases that were read are TGTGCCAGCAGTGGAAGCGGGAGCACAGATACG.

Concerning this clone itself: The read finishes 3 residues shy of the CDR3 end, and the germline J gene is used to complete it. The chain employs TRBV30 and TRBJ1-5; the D is unclear. The germline gives CDR1 GTSNPN, CDR2 SVGIG (reference sequence). The CDR3 covers 13 residues. Trimming stripped 0 bases from V and 4 bases from J, with 7 bases between. CDR3 DNA (partial): TGTGCCTGGAGTGTAGGTACGAATCAGCCC. Encoded protein: CAWSVGTNQP. The entire CDR3 is CAWSVGTNQPQHF.

With respect to this clone: The missing CDR3 end, 3 residues past where the read stops, is filled in from the germline J gene. V and J are TRBV12-5 and TRBJ2-2, with D possibly matching TRBD2 (6 bases). Germline loops: CDR1 LGHNT, CDR2 FRNRAP. This CDR3 has 14 amino acids. With 2 bases removed from V and 6 bases from J, the gap between germline ends came to 10 bases. The sequenced CDR3 bases are TGTGCTAGTGGTTTGTCAGGGAGGCCCGGGGAG. Translated: CASGLSGRPGE. The entire CDR3 sequence reads CASGLSGRPGELFF.

Notes on this clone: The sequence runs out 3 residues before the end of the CDR3; the remainder is reconstructed from the germline J gene. The chain has TRBV27 and TRBJ2-5; 11 bases match TRBD2. The CDR3 runs to 14 residues. The V gene's germline CDR1 is MNHEY and CDR2 SMNVEV (reference sequence). V trimming: 7 bases; J trimming: 2 bases; junction bases outside the gene matches: 3. The CDR3 bases that were read are TGTGCCAGCACGGGACTAGCGGAACAAGAGACC. The encoded protein is CASTGLAEQET. The full CDR3 is CASTGLAEQETQYF.

Comments on this clone: The sequenced fragment ends 3 residues before the CDR3 boundary, so the rest is inferred from the germline J gene. The chain couples TRBV30 to TRBJ2-2; 8 bases agree with TRBD1. Unmatched junction bases numbered 5, after V lost 0 bases and J lost 8 bases. The germline CDR1 and CDR2 sequences are GTSNPN and SVGIG (reference sequence). The CDR3 runs to 14 residues. CDR3 DNA (partial): TGTGCCTGGAGTGTAGTCAGGGGGCCGGGGGAG. Residues: CAWSVVRGPGE. In full, the CDR3 is CAWSVVRGPGELFF.

The sequenced CDR3 bases are TGCGCCAGCCCACTGACGGGTCCGAACACCGGGGAG. This sequence encodes CASPLTGPNTGE. The whole CDR3 sequence is CASPLTGPNTGELFF. The chain employs TRBV5-1 and TRBJ2-2; unclear D gene. The read stops 3 residues short of the end of the CDR3; the missing end is completed from the germline J gene. Between the trimmed V and J ends, which lost 7 bases and 0 bases, there was a span of 13 bases. The CDR3 has 15 amino acids. Germline V lookup: CDR1 SGHRS, CDR2 YFSETQ. Full variable domain (missing parts from reference TRBV5-1 and TRBJ2-2): KAGVTQTPRYLIKTRGQQVTLSCSPISGHRSVSWYQQTPGQGLQFLFEYFSETQRNKGNFPGRFSGRQFSNSRSEMNVSTLELGDSALYLCASPLTGPNTGELFFGEGSRLTVL.

Remarks on this clone: The read ends 3 residues early relative to the CDR3; the germline J gene fills the gap. The chain uses TRBV18 and TRBJ2-2; D is uncertain. CDR1 is KGHSH, CDR2 LQKENI, per germline. The length of the CDR3 is 13 residues. The V end lost 0 bases, the J end lost 6 bases, and 5 bases lay between the germline ends. CDR3 DNA, as far as it was read: TGTGCCAGCTCACCACCGACTCCCGGGGAG. The encoded protein is CASSPPTPGE. The entire CDR3 reads CASSPPTPGELFF.

As for this clone: The read falls 3 residues short of the CDR3 end, and the missing part is taken from the germline J gene. The V call is TRBV5-1, the J call TRBJ2-6, with no clear D. Germline V CDR1 and CDR2: SGHRS, YFSETQ. This CDR3 has 15 amino acids. The V gene lost 2 bases and the J gene lost 0 bases, with 6 bases spanning the gap. The part of the CDR3 DNA that was read is TGCGCCAGCAGCTTCATGGCCTCTGGGGCCAACGTC. Translation: CASSFMASGANV. The complete CDR3 sequence is CASSFMASGANVLTF.

A note on this clone: The CDR3 end lies 3 residues beyond the end of the read and is filled in from the germline J gene. The chain recombines TRBV4-1 with TRBJ2-7; 7 nucleotides align to TRBD1. The V and J ends lost 1 base and 0 bases, in that order; junction bases with no gene match: 3. The CDR3 is 15 amino acids. CDR1 and CDR2 (germline): MGHRA, YSYEKL. The DNA read from the CDR3 is TGCGCCAGCAGCCAAGTTAGGGACAGCTCCTACGAG. This translates into CASSQVRDSSYE. Given in full, the CDR3 is CASSQVRDSSYEQYF.

For this clone: Coverage ceases 3 residues before the CDR3 finishes, and the germline J gene fills in the end. The chain uses TRBV20-1 and TRBJ2-2; weak D call: TRBD1 (5 bases). The germline gives CDR1 DFQATT, CDR2 SNEGSKA (reference sequence). V was shortened by 3 bases and J by 3 bases, with 11 bases between the two germline ends. There are 14 residues in the CDR3. The CDR3 bases that were read are TGCAGTGCTAGGCTTCAGGGATACACCGGGGAG. Translated, it gives CSARLQGYTGE. The full CDR3 reads CSARLQGYTGELFF.

A note on this clone: The read comes to an end 3 residues before the CDR3 does, leaving the germline J gene to fill in the end. The V gene is TRBV5-1, the J gene TRBJ2-1; possible D gene TRBD2, 6 bases. Trimming removed 7 bases at V and 7 bases at J, with 18 bases between. This CDR3 is 14 amino acids long. Germline V CDR1 and CDR2: SGHRS, YFSETQ. CDR3 sequence reads: CASAPGRGLNEQFF. The sequenced CDR3 bases are TGCGCCAGCGCCCCCGGGCGGGGATTAAATGAG.

With respect to this clone: A junction boundary mismatches the germline segment, possibly from a read error. The read gets to within 3 residues of the CDR3 end, and the germline J gene fills in the rest. This chain uses TRBV10-3 with TRBJ1-2, with TRBD1 as a possible D gene (5 bases). CDR3 length: 22 residues. The germline V gene encodes CDR1 ENHRY and CDR2 SYGVKD. The CDR3 spells CDIGPKEPDSFLSPCQYGGYTF. The sequenced part of the CDR3 DNA is TGTGACATCGGCCCAAAAGAACCCGACAGCTTTCTATCTCCGTGCCAGTATGGGGGC.

Note on this clone: The missing CDR3 end, 3 residues past where the read stops, is filled in from the germline J gene. This chain uses TRBV2 with TRBJ1-4; 11 bases align to TRBD1. V lost 5 bases to trimming and J lost 8 bases; unmatched junction nucleotides: 4. Germline V lookup: CDR1 SNHLY, CDR2 FYNNEI. The CDR3 is 14 residues long. This chain's CDR3 is CASSPGQGDEKLFF. The sequenced part of the CDR3 DNA is TGTGCCAGCAGTCCGGGACAGGGGGACGAAAAA.